This TCR beta chain was documented in a study of glioma-infiltrating T cells. Using RNA template, CDR3s of TCR alpha and beta were amplified with iRepertoire arm-PCR. One-step reverse transcription and amplification started from approximately 100-400 ng of tissue mRNA or PBMC total RNA. Using its own MiXCR run on the multiplex PCR reads, TCRdb lists one record per CDR3 protein. The sample records roughly 100,000 distinct CDR3 sequences, under 30% being singletons. This CDR3 comprises 13 residues. From germline, CDR1 is SNHLY and CDR2 FYNNEI. V shed 6 bases, J shed 5 bases, and the junction held 2 bases outside the gene matches. This clonotype was picked up many times.

Source material: glioma tissue, nonneoplastic brain tissue, or PBMCs (not recorded which). This receptor was identified in a human donor with low-grade glioma or glioblastoma, undergoing nonglioma brain surgery, or in good health (not recorded which). The chain links TRBV2 to TRBJ1-5, with 9 bases fitting TRBD1. Here the CDR3 reads CASRGTGYQPQHF. For the CDR3, the DNA is TGTGCCAGCAGGGGGACAGGGTATCAGCCCCAGCATTTT.